The clone carrying this T cell receptor (beta chain) was detected a few times. Its target is not known. This sample stems from a study of identical twins. General study points: The study based its conclusions on cross-sectional statistical analysis and did not follow the same donors. The models systematically underestimated how much out-of-frame TCR alpha was shared in monozygotic twins.

Addition of a universal primer site occurred through template switching, and cDNA carried unique molecular identifiers. TCRdb re-derived calls from the 5' RACE reads in MiXCR, one entry per CDR3 protein. The table records 300,000 to 400,000 distinct CDR3 sequences, about 9% of them present only once. Sequencing was done on a sample of naive T cells sorted from blood. The origin of this receptor is a woman in her forties or fifties in good health.

CDR3 loop: CASSGRTSGRFTDTQYF. The CDR3, as DNA: TGTGCCAGCTCGGGGCGAACTAGCGGGAGGTTCACAGATACGCAGTATTTT. This chain links TRBV6-6 with TRBJ2-3, with 12 positions matching TRBD2. V shed 8 bases and J 2 bases; nucleotides not matched to a gene: 11. The germline CDR1 and CDR2 sequences are MNHNY and SVGAGI (reference sequence). The CDR3 is made up of 17 amino acids.